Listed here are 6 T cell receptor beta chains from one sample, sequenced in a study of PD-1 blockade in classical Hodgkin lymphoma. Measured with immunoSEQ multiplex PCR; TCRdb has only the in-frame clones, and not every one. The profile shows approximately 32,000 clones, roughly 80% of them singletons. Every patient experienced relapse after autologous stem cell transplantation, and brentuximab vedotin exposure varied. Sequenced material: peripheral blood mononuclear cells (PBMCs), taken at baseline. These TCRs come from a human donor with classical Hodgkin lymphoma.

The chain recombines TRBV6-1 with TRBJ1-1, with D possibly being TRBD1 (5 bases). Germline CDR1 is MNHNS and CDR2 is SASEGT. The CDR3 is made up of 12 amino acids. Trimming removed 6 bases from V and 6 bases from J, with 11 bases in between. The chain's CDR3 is CASRDSYSEAFF. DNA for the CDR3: TGTGCCAGCAGAGACAGTTATTCTGAAGCTTTCTTT.

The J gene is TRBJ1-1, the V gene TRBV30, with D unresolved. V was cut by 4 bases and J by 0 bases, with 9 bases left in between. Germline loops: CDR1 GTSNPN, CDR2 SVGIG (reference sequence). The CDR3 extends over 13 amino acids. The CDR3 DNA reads TGTGCCTGGACTATGTTTATGAACACTGAAGCTTTCTTT. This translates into CAWTMFMNTEAFF.

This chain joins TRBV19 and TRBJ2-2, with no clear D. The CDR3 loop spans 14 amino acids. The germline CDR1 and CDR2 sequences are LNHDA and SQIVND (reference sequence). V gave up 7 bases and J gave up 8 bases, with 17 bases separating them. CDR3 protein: CASTRQDFGGELFF. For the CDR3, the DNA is TGTGCCAGTACCCGCCAAGACTTTGGGGGGGAGCTGTTTTTT.

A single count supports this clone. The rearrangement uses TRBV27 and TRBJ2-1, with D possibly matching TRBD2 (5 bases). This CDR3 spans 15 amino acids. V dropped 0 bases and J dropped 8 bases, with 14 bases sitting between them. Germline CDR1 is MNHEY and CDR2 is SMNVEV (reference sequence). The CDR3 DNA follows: TGTGCCAGCAGTTTATCAGGAGAGGGATTCGATGAGCAGTTCTTC. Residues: CASSLSGEGFDEQFF.

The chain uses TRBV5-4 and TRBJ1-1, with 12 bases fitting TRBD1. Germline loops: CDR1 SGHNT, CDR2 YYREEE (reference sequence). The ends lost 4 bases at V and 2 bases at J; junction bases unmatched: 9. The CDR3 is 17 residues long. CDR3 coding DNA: TGTGCCAGCAGCAGGGGACAGGGGGCAATAGGTAACACTGAAGCTTTCTTT. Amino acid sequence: CASSRGQGAIGNTEAFF.

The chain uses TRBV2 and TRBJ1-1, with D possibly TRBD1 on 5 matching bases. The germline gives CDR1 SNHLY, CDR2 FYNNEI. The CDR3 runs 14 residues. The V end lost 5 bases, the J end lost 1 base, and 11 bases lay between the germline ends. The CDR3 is CASSWGPENTEAFF. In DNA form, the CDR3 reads TGTGCCAGCAGTTGGGGACCTGAGAACACTGAAGCTTTCTTT.